Below, 32 T cell receptor beta chains from the same sample are listed, as sequenced in a study of patients and donors after allogeneic stem cell transplantation. From the RT-PCR reads, TCRdb called clonotypes with MiXCR, one entry per CDR3 protein. The data contain about a million distinct CDR3 sequences, under 20% of them singletons. Sequenced sample: blood, either unsorted or a sorted T cell fraction (not recorded which). These receptors came from a human donor who was either an allogeneic HSCT recipient or a stem cell or donor lymphocyte infusion donor (not recorded which). It is not recorded whose cells these are; they may come from a transplant donor.

The CDR3 DNA sequence: TGCAGTGCTAGGGCCAGGCAGGGCCCATACGAGCAGTACTTC. Translated: CSARARQGPYEQYF. This chain uses TRBV20-1 with TRBJ2-7; D is possibly TRBD1 (5 bases). Germline V gene sequence: CDR1 DFQATT, CDR2 SNEGSKA (reference sequence). The CDR3 extends over 14 amino acids. The V gene lost 3 bases and the J gene lost 4 bases, with 16 bases spanning the gap.

This clonotype was observed a few times. The chain carries TRBV6-5 and TRBJ1-1; 8 bases map to TRBD1. Germline trimming cut 3 bases from V and 6 bases from J; bases unmatched to any gene: 9. The length of the CDR3 is 15 residues. Per the germline V gene, CDR1 is MNHEY and CDR2 is SVGAGI. The CDR3 DNA reads TGTGCCAGCAGTTATCGGGGGGTACAGGGGGCTGAAGCTTTCTTT. Translation: CASSYRGVQGAEAFF.

This clonotype came up a few times. The chain couples TRBV20-1 to TRBJ1-2; TRBD1 might be the D (6 bases). The CDR3 loop spans 16 amino acids. The V and J ends lost 0 bases and 7 bases respectively, with 21 bases between them. Germline CDR1 is DFQATT and CDR2 is SNEGSKA (reference sequence). The CDR3 DNA is TGCAGTGCTAGAGATAACAGGATGGGCAGGGGTTCTGGCTACACCTTC. It codes for CSARDNRMGRGSGYTF.

This clonotype was seen a few times. The chain uses TRBV29-1 and TRBJ2-7; 10 nucleotides agree with TRBD1. V shed 7 bases and J 3 bases; nucleotides not matched to a gene: 9. Germline V gives CDR1 SQVTM, CDR2 ANQGSEA. The CDR3 runs 14 residues. DNA for the CDR3: TGCAGCGCTGTGACAGGGGGCACCTTCTACGAGCAGTACTTC. This sequence encodes CSAVTGGTFYEQYF.

This clonotype was counted between two and nine times. The chain combines TRBV18 with TRBJ1-2; D is ambiguous. Trimming shortened V by 1 base and J by 1 base, and 13 bases separated the two germline ends. CDR1 is KGHSH and CDR2 is LQKENI in the germline V gene. This CDR3 region has 16 residues. The CDR3 loop is CASSPQNAFDNYGYTF. The CDR3 nucleotides read TGTGCCAGCTCACCACAGAACGCGTTTGATAACTATGGCTACACCTTC. The variable domain in full, with the rest retrieved from reference TRBV18 and TRBJ1-2, is NAGVMQNPRHLVRRRGQEARLRCSPMKGHSHVYWYRQLPEEGLKFMVYLQKENIIDESGMPKERFSAEFPKEGPSILRIQQVVRGDSAAYFCASSPQNAFDNYGYTFGSGTRLTVV.

This clonotype has only a few counts. One junction end does not reproduce the germline sequence, and a read error may be involved. V is TRBV12-3 or TRBV12-4 and J is TRBJ2-7, with D unresolved. The CDR3 is 12 amino acids. Written as DNA, the CDR3 is TGTGCCAGCAGGGGTAGTCAGGCGAGTTTGGACTTC. It specifies CASRGSQASLDF.

This clonotype was detected a few times. The chain couples TRBV7-2 to TRBJ1-4; 9 bases match TRBD1. The CDR3 consists of 15 residues. V was clipped by 2 bases and J by 8 bases; unmatched bases: 6. Germline assignment: CDR1 SGHTA and CDR2 FQGNSA. The CDR3 bases are TGTGCCAGCAGCTTATTGGGGACAGGGAGGGAAAAACTGTTTTTT. Translated: CASSLLGTGREKLFF.

This clonotype was recorded a few times. The CDR3 nucleotides read TGCAGCGCCAAAACAGCGGGAGGGCCTGACGGGGAGCTGTTTTTT. Encoded protein: CSAKTAGGPDGELFF. This chain links TRBV29-1 with TRBJ2-2; TRBD2 agrees at 10 bases. The V segment lost 7 bases and the J segment 7 bases; nucleotides outside the gene matches: 12. The germline CDR1 and CDR2 sequences are SQVTM and ANQGSEA. The CDR3 spans 15 residues.

V gene TRBV4-2 combines with J gene TRBJ2-5; 9 positions agree with TRBD2. The V segment lost 2 bases and the J segment 3 bases; nucleotides outside the gene matches: 7. The CDR3 length is 16 residues. Germline CDR1 and CDR2: LGHNA and YNFKEQ. DNA for the CDR3: TGTGCCAGCAGCCAACAAAGCGGGGGGCCTGAAGAGACCCAGTACTTC. Translating gives CASSQQSGGPEETQYF.

The chain combines TRBV3-1 with TRBJ2-5; 9 bases are a match to TRBD1. The CDR3 spans 16 residues. The trim removed 1 base at V and 1 base at J, leaving 4 bases unmatched. The germline V gene encodes CDR1 LGHDT and CDR2 YNNKEL (reference sequence). This CDR3 reads CASSQGRDRAQETQYF. The CDR3 nucleotides read TGTGCCAGCAGCCAAGGCCGGGACAGGGCCCAAGAGACCCAGTACTTC.

This chain joins TRBV7-6 and TRBJ1-2; tentative D call: TRBD1 (5 bases). Germline V gives CDR1 SGHVS, CDR2 FNYEAQ. The V end was cut by 5 bases, the J end by 6 bases, with 13 bases between. The CDR3 covers 13 residues. CDR3 residues: CASSPGPGNGYTF. CDR3 DNA: TGTGCCAGCAGCCCAGGGCCCGGGAATGGCTACACCTTC.

V gene TRBV7-3 combines with J gene TRBJ1-1; 8 bases are a match to TRBD1. Germline CDR1 reads SGHTA; CDR2 reads FQGTGA. The junction had 8 bases not matched to a gene; V was cut back by 3 bases and J by 11 bases. The CDR3 has 13 amino acids. This CDR3 is CASSFRFGQGAFF. DNA for the CDR3: TGTGCCAGCAGCTTTCGTTTCGGACAGGGTGCTTTCTTT.

This clonotype was found a few times. The genes are TRBV5-1 and TRBJ2-7, with 10 bases aligning to TRBD2. Looked up from germline, CDR1 is SGHRS and CDR2 is YFSETQ. The CDR3 covers 16 residues. V lost 4 bases and J lost 2; bases outside the gene matches: 9. This chain's CDR3 is CASSPGLADATYEQYF. CDR3 bases: TGCGCCAGCAGCCCAGGACTAGCGGACGCAACCTACGAGCAGTACTTC.

This clonotype turned up a few times. The V call is TRBV5-5, the J call TRBJ2-7, with 8 bases identical to TRBD1. Germline assignment: CDR1 SGHKS and CDR2 YYEKEE (reference sequence). With 3 bases clipped from V and 6 bases from J, the junction kept 8 bases outside the gene matches. There are 14 residues in the CDR3. The CDR3 nucleotides are TGTGCCAGCAGCTCGTGGACAGGGATGTCCGAGCAGTACTTC. It specifies CASSSWTGMSEQYF.

The V and J genes are TRBV14 and TRBJ1-6; D is perhaps TRBD1 (6 bases). The germline CDR1 and CDR2 sequences are SGHDN and FVKESK. CDR3 length: 14 amino acids. V was cut by 5 bases and J by 10 bases, with 15 bases left in between. This CDR3 reads CASSFQGYGSPLHF. The CDR3 DNA sequence: TGTGCCAGCAGCTTTCAGGGGTATGGGTCACCCCTCCACTTT.

The chain is built from TRBV12-3 or TRBV12-4 and TRBJ2-3; 12 bases align to TRBD2. V lost 7 bases, J lost 6 bases, and 8 bases stayed unmatched. The CDR3 covers 15 residues. DNA of the CDR3: TGTGCCAGCACCGCACTAGCGGGGGGCAGTGATACGCAGTATTTT. Protein: CASTALAGGSDTQYF.

This chain uses TRBV10-3 with TRBJ2-3, with D possibly matching TRBD2 (6 bases). V was shortened by 4 bases and J by 2 bases, with 13 bases between the two germline ends. CDR3 length equals 15 residues. Germline V gives CDR1 ENHRY, CDR2 SYGVKD. The CDR3 is CAISVPGENTDTQYF. The CDR3, as DNA: TGTGCCATCAGTGTTCCGGGGGAGAACACAGATACGCAGTATTTT.

This clonotype has only a few counts. The junction and the germline gene differ at one end; a read error may be behind it. The rearrangement links TRBV7-7 to TRBJ1-6; the D gene is possibly TRBD1 (6 bases). There are 18 residues in the CDR3. Germline loops: CDR1 SSHAT, CDR2 FNYEAQ (reference sequence). This chain's CDR3 is CASSLAGQGPSVLSPLHF. The CDR3 region has the DNA TGTGCTAGCAGCTTAGCGGGTCAGGGGCCGTCGGTACTTTCACCCCTCCACTTT. Full variable domain (outside the CDR3, taken from reference TRBV7-7 and TRBJ1-6): GAGVSQSPRYKVTKRGQDVTLRCDPISSHATLYWYQQALGQGPEFLTYFNYEAQPDKSGLPSDRFSAERPEGSISTLTIQRTEQRDSAMYRCASSLAGQGPSVLSPLHFGNGTRLTVT.

The chain links TRBV19 to TRBJ2-1, with 8 bases lining up with TRBD1. V gave up 4 bases and J gave up 7 bases; unmatched junction bases: 12. CDR1 is LNHDA and CDR2 is SQIVND in the germline V gene (reference sequence). The CDR3 covers 16 residues. In DNA form, the CDR3 reads TGTGCCAGTAGTAAGAGTAAGGACAGGGCTGGGAATGAGCAGTTCTTC. Translation: CASSKSKDRAGNEQFF. The entire variable domain, with the rest obtained from reference TRBV19 and TRBJ2-1, is as follows: DGGITQSPKYLFRKEGQNVTLSCEQNLNHDAMYWYRQDPGQGLRLIYYSQIVNDFQKGDIAEGYSVSREKKESFPLTVTSAQKNPTAFYLCASSKSKDRAGNEQFFGPGTRLTVL.

This CDR3 is CAIRSADSNYGYTF. The CDR3 DNA follows: TGTGCCATCAGGTCGGCAGATTCTAACTATGGCTACACCTTC. The chain employs TRBV10-3 and TRBJ1-2; D remains unclear. V dropped 6 bases and J dropped 0 bases, with 11 bases sitting between them. The CDR3 consists of 14 residues. The germline V gene encodes CDR1 ENHRY and CDR2 SYGVKD.

The chain links TRBV5-8 to TRBJ1-2, with TRBD1 identical over 10 bases. The V and J ends lost 2 bases and 4 bases, in that order; junction bases with no gene match: 5. Germline values: CDR1 SGHTS, CDR2 YDEGEE. The CDR3 consists of 15 residues. The CDR3 nucleotides are TGTGCCAGCAGCTTTCCGGGACAGGGGCTCTATGGCTACACCTTC. Amino acid sequence: CASSFPGQGLYGYTF.

This clonotype was seen at least ten times. The chain is built from TRBV29-1 and TRBJ2-1, with TRBD1 matching 7 bases. J was trimmed by 7 bases and V by 5 bases; bases with no gene match: 2. CDR1 is SQVTM, CDR2 ANQGSEA, per germline. This CDR3 has 11 residues. The CDR3 nucleotides are TGCAGCGTTAAGACAGGGAATGAGCAGTTCTTC. It encodes CSVKTGNEQFF.

In this sample, this clonotype turned up a few times. The chain combines TRBV6-2 or TRBV6-3 with TRBJ1-5; D remains ambiguous. The CDR3 covers 15 residues. CDR1 is MNHEY and CDR2 is SVGEGT in the germline V gene. The germline V and J ends were trimmed by 1 base and 1 base, with 8 bases remaining between them. The CDR3 loop reads CASSYFYLSNQPQHF. The CDR3 coding sequence is TGTGCCAGCAGTTACTTCTACTTGAGCAATCAGCCCCAGCATTTT.

V usage is TRBV5-8 and J usage is TRBJ1-2; possible D gene TRBD1, 5 bases. Between the trimmed V and J ends, which lost 1 base and 6 bases, there was a span of 13 bases. Germline loops: CDR1 SGHTS, CDR2 YDEGEE. The CDR3 has 14 residues. Here the CDR3 reads CASSLNVLGHGYTF. DNA of the CDR3: TGTGCCAGCAGCTTGAATGTCCTGGGGCATGGCTACACCTTC.

Only a few counts were recorded for this clonotype. J is TRBJ1-1 and V is TRBV5-1, with 8 bases lining up with TRBD1. The CDR3 is made up of 15 amino acids. Germline V gene data show CDR1 as SGHRS and CDR2 as YFSETQ. Trimming cost V 2 bases and J 4 bases; bases outside gene matches: 7. DNA of the CDR3: TGCGCCAGCAGCTTCTCAGGGGGCAGAGGCACTGAAGCTTTCTTT. Residues: CASSFSGGRGTEAFF.

Written as DNA, the CDR3 is TGTGCCTGGGGGGCAGAAGAGACCCAGTACTTC. This gives the protein CAWGAEETQYF. This chain joins TRBV30 and TRBJ2-5; weak D call: TRBD1 (5 bases). CDR3 length: 11 amino acids. Germline V lookup: CDR1 GTSNPN, CDR2 SVGIG (reference sequence). V was pared by 5 bases and J by 3 bases, with 7 bases between.

This clonotype was picked up many times. V and J are TRBV12-3 or TRBV12-4 and TRBJ2-1; D may match TRBD1 or TRBD2 (5 bases each). Trimming took 7 bases from V and 5 from J, leaving 12 bases between them. CDR3 size: 13 residues. The CDR3 loop reads CASTREGNNEQFF. The CDR3, as DNA: TGTGCCAGCACCCGCGAGGGGAACAATGAGCAGTTCTTC.

This clonotype has a handful of counts. The chain recombines TRBV5-1 with TRBJ2-1; D gene uncertain. The V gene lost 0 bases and the J gene lost 2 bases, with 9 bases spanning the gap. Germline-derived CDR1 and CDR2 are SGHRS and YFSETQ. CDR3 length: 15 residues. The CDR3 DNA follows: TGCGCCAGCAGCTTGGTAGGGTCTCCCTACAATGAGCAGTTCTTC. Amino acids: CASSLVGSPYNEQFF.

This clonotype was detected only a few times. The DNA for the CDR3 is TGTGCCAGCAGCTTGGTGTTGGTCGGAAGGAACACCGGGGAGCTGTTTTTT. The encoded protein is CASSLVLVGRNTGELFF. V and J are TRBV5-6 and TRBJ2-2; D remains ambiguous. CDR1 and CDR2 from the germline V gene are SGHDT and YYEEEE. V shed 0 bases and J shed 1 base, with 13 bases lying between them. This CDR3 has 17 amino acids.

The chain has TRBV19 and TRBJ1-1, with 7 bases matching TRBD1. V was pared by 7 bases and J by 1 base, with 6 bases of the junction left unmatched. This CDR3 spans 14 amino acids. CDR1 is LNHDA, CDR2 SQIVND, per germline (reference sequence). The CDR3 here is CASKQGHQNTEAFF. The CDR3 DNA reads TGTGCCAGTAAACAGGGGCACCAGAACACTGAAGCTTTCTTT.

This clonotype was observed many times. This rearrangement joins TRBV29-1 to TRBJ2-2; 10 bases are a match to TRBD1. With 6 bases clipped from V and 5 bases from J, the junction kept 6 bases outside the gene matches. Germline values: CDR1 SQVTM, CDR2 ANQGSEA. The CDR3 contains 14 residues. This CDR3 is CSVPGQGWTGELFF. The CDR3 DNA follows: TGCAGCGTCCCGGGACAGGGGTGGACCGGGGAGCTGTTTTTT.

This clonotype was seen more than once but under ten times. The V and J genes are TRBV5-1 and TRBJ2-3, with TRBD1 identical over 9 bases. Trimming took 3 bases from V and 3 from J; bases not matched to a gene: 8. Per the germline V gene, CDR1 is SGHRS and CDR2 is YFSETQ. The CDR3 runs 16 residues. CDR3 nucleotide sequence: TGCGCCAGCAGCTATCCGGGACAGGGTCGGACAGATACGCAGTATTTT. Amino acid sequence: CASSYPGQGRTDTQYF. The entire variable domain, with the rest obtained from reference TRBV5-1 and TRBJ2-3, is as follows: KAGVTQTPRYLIKTRGQQVTLSCSPISGHRSVSWYQQTPGQGLQFLFEYFSETQRNKGNFPGRFSGRQFSNSRSEMNVSTLELGDSALYLCASSYPGQGRTDTQYFGPGTRLTVL.